This record looks at one T cell receptor beta chain sequence and its context. The sample originates from a study of blood T cell repertoires in COVID-19. Study-level background: T cells, B-cell-depleted T cells, or PBMCs provided the cDNA or gDNA that served as material.

The CDR3 covers 15 residues. The V gene end was trimmed by 3 bases and the J gene end by 10 bases; junction bases not matched to a gene: 7. Germline V gene lookup returns CDR1 MNHEY and CDR2 SMNVEV (reference sequence). Authors' analysis steps: Nucleated cell number was recorded as an estimate derived from reference gene primer amplification. TCRdb keeps only in-frame clones here, not all; method: immunoSEQ multiplex PCR. D and trimming come from the DNA, and the V and J calls and clone size come from that table. The table shows fewer than 45,000 clones, with over 80% occurring only once. This clonotype was obtained from a woman younger than 45 in a cohort sampled during active COVID-19. The chain carries TRBV27 and TRBJ1-6; 9 nucleotides line up with TRBD1. The sample was peripheral blood. This CDR3 is CASSLGGTGLSPLHF. CDR3 nucleotides: TGTGCCAGCAGTTTGGGGGGGACAGGGCTCTCACCCCTCCACTTT.